This T cell receptor beta chain was captured by sequencing in a study of shared clonotypes between healthy human individuals. On the study more broadly: A couple of women and a few men aged 18 to 49 made up the donors.

Researchers sequenced unsorted PBMC DNA using ten immunoSEQ deep assay plates. Sequencing was performed with immunoSEQ multiplex PCR; in TCRdb, only in-frame clones are kept and a portion is missing. Here the sample spans 400,000 to 500,000 clones, about three quarters being singletons. Input material: PBMCs. The clonotype was recovered from a woman in her thirties or forties in good health. Some clones in this sample may be carry-over from other donors' samples.

CDR3 in amino acids: CASSFGQGGIDTQYF. In DNA form, the CDR3 reads TGTGCCAGCAGCTTTGGACAGGGGGGAATAGATACGCAGTATTTT. The chain is built from TRBV5-8 and TRBJ2-3; 10 bases align to TRBD1. The CDR3 length is 15 residues. Trimming removed 2 bases from V and 5 bases from J; junction bases left unmatched: 5. Looked up from germline, CDR1 is SGHTS and CDR2 is YDEGEE.